The 28 T cell receptor beta chains given below trace back to one sample, sequenced in a study of blood T cell repertoires in COVID-19. The repertoire was sequenced with immunoSEQ multiplex PCR; TCRdb's copy has only in-frame clones and lacks some. The sample comprises 150,000 to 200,000 clones, around 90% of which are singletons, and 15% to 20% rests with the top ten. The specimen was peripheral blood. The origin of the receptors is a man aged 55 to 70 with active or convalescent COVID-19.

This chain connects TRBV18 to TRBJ1-1, with 10 bases that match TRBD1. The junction had 3 bases not matched to a gene; V was cut back by 4 bases and J by 4 bases. Germline assignment: CDR1 KGHSH and CDR2 LQKENI. This CDR3 spans 14 amino acids. The DNA of the CDR3 is TGTGCCAGCTCACAGACAGGGGGCAGCACTGAAGCTTTCTTT. This sequence encodes CASSQTGGSTEAFF.

The V call is TRBV7-2, the J call TRBJ2-1; 8 nucleotides match TRBD2. With V trimmed by 5 bases and J by 2 bases, 8 bases remained unmatched. Germline V gene sequence: CDR1 SGHTA, CDR2 FQGNSA. This CDR3 has 16 amino acids. As DNA, the CDR3 is TGTGCCAGCAGCGCGACGGGGGGGCCGGCCTACAATGAGCAGTTCTTC. Translated, it gives CASSATGGPAYNEQFF. Full variable domain (outside the CDR3, taken from reference TRBV7-2 and TRBJ2-1): GAGVSQSPSNKVTEKGKDVELRCDPISGHTALYWYRQSLGQGLEFLIYFQGNSAPDKSGLPSDRFSAERTGGSVSTLTIQRTQQEDSAVYLCASSATGGPAYNEQFFGPGTRLTVL.

This CDR3 reads CASRASRNTEAFF. CDR3 nucleotide sequence: TGTGCCAGCAGGGCCTCCCGAAACACTGAAGCTTTCTTT. This sequence joins TRBV2 and TRBJ1-1, with D hard to call. V was shortened by 6 bases and J by 2 bases, with 10 bases between the two germline ends. The CDR3 has 13 residues. Germline CDR1 and CDR2: SNHLY and FYNNEI.

V gene TRBV4-1 combines with J gene TRBJ2-1; weak D call: TRBD1 (5 bases). Germline assignment: CDR1 MGHRA and CDR2 YSYEKL. This CDR3 region has 16 residues. The V gene lost 3 bases and the J gene lost 2 bases, with 14 bases spanning the gap. Here the CDR3 DNA reads TGCGCCAGCAGCCAGGCCCCGACAGATACCTACAATGAGCAGTTCTTC. This sequence encodes CASSQAPTDTYNEQFF.

The chain links TRBV18 to TRBJ1-1; maybe TRBD1 (6 bases). The CDR3 is 16 amino acids. The germline V gene has CDR1 KGHSH and CDR2 LQKENI. V was shortened by 3 bases and J by 0 bases, with 14 bases between the two germline ends. CDR3 loop: CASSPGTPALNTEAFF. In DNA form, the CDR3 reads TGTGCCAGCTCACCCGGGACACCCGCTTTGAACACTGAAGCTTTCTTT. Full variable domain (outside the CDR3, taken from reference TRBV18 and TRBJ1-1): NAGVMQNPRHLVRRRGQEARLRCSPMKGHSHVYWYRQLPEEGLKFMVYLQKENIIDESGMPKERFSAEFPKEGPSILRIQQVVRGDSAAYFCASSPGTPALNTEAFFGQGTRLTVV.

The CDR3 DNA is TGTGCCACCTCTCGGGGGATCGCCGGGGAGCTGTTTTTT. Translating gives CATSRGIAGELFF. The V call is TRBV7-9, the J call TRBJ2-2, with D possibly matching TRBD2 (6 bases). The CDR3 extends over 13 amino acids. Germline loops: CDR1 SEHNR, CDR2 FQNEAQ (reference sequence). Trimming removed 10 bases at V and 6 bases at J, with 15 bases between.

The chain employs TRBV7-2 and TRBJ2-7; 7 nucleotides line up with TRBD1. J gave up 2 bases and V 1 base, and 5 bases lay outside the gene matches. This CDR3 contains 15 residues. CDR1 is SGHTA, CDR2 FQGNSA, per germline. Written as DNA, the CDR3 is TGTGCCAGCAGCTTAGGCTGGGACAGAGCCTACGAGCAGTACTTC. It codes for CASSLGWDRAYEQYF. Using reference TRBV7-2 and TRBJ2-7 for the parts outside the CDR3, the full variable domain is GAGVSQSPSNKVTEKGKDVELRCDPISGHTALYWYRQSLGQGLEFLIYFQGNSAPDKSGLPSDRFSAERTGGSVSTLTIQRTQQEDSAVYLCASSLGWDRAYEQYFGPGTRLTVT.

This chain links TRBV6-5 with TRBJ1-1, with unresolved D. Per germline, CDR1 MNHEY and CDR2 SVGAGI. Trimming removed 6 bases at V and 5 bases at J, with 19 bases between. This CDR3 has 15 amino acids. The CDR3 is CASRTHARYKTEAFF. CDR3 in DNA: TGTGCCAGCAGAACCCACGCACGGTATAAGACTGAAGCTTTCTTT.

The V and J genes are TRBV7-8 and TRBJ1-2, with 9 nucleotides matching TRBD1. Germline V gene sequence: CDR1 SGHVS, CDR2 FQNEAQ. This CDR3 comprises 16 residues. V dropped 5 bases and J dropped 0; count of bases not matched to a gene: 7. For the CDR3, the DNA is TGTGCCAGCAGCCTAATACAGGGGGCGACTAACTATGGCTACACCTTC. It specifies CASSLIQGATNYGYTF.

In DNA form, the CDR3 reads TGCGCCAGCAGTCACAGGGGGGCTGAAGCTTTCTTT. The encoded protein is CASSHRGAEAFF. The chain uses TRBV10-1 and TRBJ1-1; the match to TRBD1 covers 8 bases. CDR1 is WNHNN, CDR2 SYGVQD, per germline (reference sequence). This CDR3 comprises 12 residues. V lost 5 bases and J lost 6; bases outside the gene matches: 2.

The rearrangement links TRBV6-1 to TRBJ2-3, with 7 bases lining up with TRBD1. Germline assignment: CDR1 MNHNS and CDR2 SASEGT. The V and J ends lost 4 bases and 4 bases, in that order; junction bases with no gene match: 11. The CDR3 contains 16 residues. In nucleotides, the CDR3 is TGTGCCAGCAGTGCCCAAGTGGGGACAGAGGCAGATACGCAGTATTTT. It translates to CASSAQVGTEADTQYF.

This clone appeared once. The chain recombines TRBV10-1 with TRBJ2-7; 8 nucleotides agree with TRBD1. Trimming at V came to 2 bases and at J to 7 bases, leaving 10 bases not matched to a gene. The germline gives CDR1 WNHNN, CDR2 SYGVQD (reference sequence). The CDR3 has 15 amino acids. CDR3 sequence (DNA): TGCGCCAGCAGTGAGACGGTACAGGGGGTGAGGGAGCAGTACTTC. Its translation is CASSETVQGVREQYF.

This clone has ten or more counts. The V call is TRBV5-6, the J call TRBJ1-4, with a tentative D call TRBD1 (6 bases). CDR3 length equals 15 residues. The V and J ends lost 1 base and 5 bases respectively, with 12 bases between them. Germline V CDR1 and CDR2: SGHDT, YYEEEE. Here the CDR3 DNA reads TGTGCCAGCAGCTTGCCCGGGACACGGAATGAAAAACTGTTTTTT. Translation: CASSLPGTRNEKLFF.

This clone was detected once. The J gene is TRBJ2-5, the V gene TRBV20-1, with unresolved D. The V gene's germline CDR1 is DFQATT and CDR2 SNEGSKA (reference sequence). Trimming stripped 4 bases from V and 9 bases from J, with 3 bases between. CDR3 length: 8 residues. The CDR3 protein is CSATAQYF. The CDR3 DNA is TGCAGTGCTACAGCCCAGTACTTC.

The rearrangement joins TRBV5-1 to TRBJ2-3, with a tentative D call TRBD1 (5 bases). V shed 1 base and J shed 0 bases, with 12 bases lying between them. The CDR3 has 16 residues. Germline CDR1 SGHRS, CDR2 YFSETQ. CDR3 region: CASSLQGWLSTDTQYF. The CDR3 DNA sequence: TGCGCCAGCAGCTTGCAGGGTTGGTTGAGCACAGATACGCAGTATTTT.

This sequence joins TRBV6-6 and TRBJ2-2; weak D call: TRBD1 (6 bases). V gave up 4 bases and J gave up 7 bases, with 16 bases separating them. Looked up from germline, CDR1 is MNHNY and CDR2 is SVGAGI (reference sequence). There are 15 residues in the CDR3. In DNA form, the CDR3 reads TGTGCCAGCAGTTCAACCGGGACATCTGGCGGGGAGCTGTTTTTT. Translated, it gives CASSSTGTSGGELFF.

Comment on this clone: Different DNA sequences within this sample yield the same CDR3. This chain connects TRBV6-5 to TRBJ1-2; TRBD1 matches 9 bases. CDR1 and CDR2 (germline): MNHEY, SVGAGI. Germline trimming cut 5 bases from V and 4 bases from J; bases unmatched to any gene: 5. The length of the CDR3 is 14 residues. The CDR3 bases are TGTGCCAGCAGTCAGGGACAGGGCGGCTATGGCTACACCTTC. It translates to CASSQGQGGYGYTF.

The V gene is TRBV7-9, the J gene TRBJ1-2; 7 nucleotides line up with TRBD1. Germline CDR1 and CDR2: SEHNR and FQNEAQ (reference sequence). Losses at the gene ends were 1 base for V and 6 bases for J; bases not matched to a gene: 8. The CDR3 is 15 amino acids. The CDR3 region is CASSLEGGGINGYTF. The CDR3 DNA sequence: TGTGCCAGCAGCTTAGAAGGGGGCGGGATCAATGGCTACACCTTC. Supplemented by reference TRBV7-9 and TRBJ1-2, the full variable domain reads DTGVSQNPRHKITKRGQNVTFRCDPISEHNRLYWYRQTLGQGPEFLTYFQNEAQLEKSRLLSDRFSAERPKGSFSTLEIQRTEQGDSAMYLCASSLEGGGINGYTFGSGTRLTVV.

This rearrangement joins TRBV6-5 to TRBJ1-2, with 8 bases that match TRBD1. This CDR3 is built from 13 residues. The junction had 6 bases not matched to a gene; V was cut back by 6 bases and J by 6 bases. Per germline, CDR1 MNHEY and CDR2 SVGAGI. This CDR3 is CASSRGQGDGYTF. The CDR3 coding sequence is TGTGCCAGCAGCCGAGGACAGGGTGATGGCTACACCTTC.

The V gene is TRBV12-3 or TRBV12-4, the J gene TRBJ2-3, with D perhaps matching TRBD2 (6 bases). V was cut by 5 bases and J by 2 bases, with 8 bases left in between. The CDR3 sequence is 13 residues long. The CDR3: CASSRTNTDTQYF. CDR3 coding DNA: TGTGCCAGCAGTCGGACTAACACAGATACGCAGTATTTT.

The CDR3 loop reads CASSEQGFNTEAFF. In DNA, the CDR3 is TGTGCCAGCAGCGAACAGGGATTTAACACTGAAGCTTTCTTT. The V call is TRBV7-2, the J call TRBJ1-1; TRBD1 is a possible D gene (6 bases). Germline V lookup: CDR1 SGHTA, CDR2 FQGNSA. Trimming took off 5 bases at V and 2 bases at J, with 12 bases between the two ends. This CDR3 has 14 residues.

The chain uses TRBV11-2 and TRBJ1-3; weak D call: TRBD1 (6 bases). This CDR3 region has 14 residues. V was shortened by 1 base and J by 4 bases, with 8 bases between the two germline ends. CDR1 is SGHAT and CDR2 is FQNNGV in the germline V gene. This CDR3 reads CASSLGGTGNTIYF. For the CDR3, the DNA is TGTGCCAGCAGCTTAGGAGGGACAGGAAACACCATATATTTT. Full variable domain (rest looked up from reference TRBV11-2 and TRBJ1-3): EAGVAQSPRYKIIEKRQSVAFWCNPISGHATLYWYQQILGQGPKLLIQFQNNGVVDDSQLPKDRFSAERLKGVDSTLKIQPAKLEDSAVYLCASSLGGTGNTIYFGEGSWLTVV.

The chain couples TRBV19 to TRBJ1-5; D uncertain. Per the germline V gene, CDR1 is LNHDA and CDR2 is SQIVND (reference sequence). V was trimmed by 5 bases and J by 5 bases, leaving 7 bases between them. CDR3 length: 12 residues. CDR3 protein: CASSDYYQPQHF. Written as DNA, the CDR3 is TGTGCCAGTAGTGACTATTATCAGCCCCAGCATTTT. The full variable domain, in which reference TRBV19 and TRBJ1-5 provide the parts outside the CDR3, is DGGITQSPKYLFRKEGQNVTLSCEQNLNHDAMYWYRQDPGQGLRLIYYSQIVNDFQKGDIAEGYSVSREKKESFPLTVTSAQKNPTAFYLCASSDYYQPQHFGDGTRLSIL.

The rearrangement joins TRBV3-1 (or the pseudogene TRBV3-2) to TRBJ1-2; D possibly corresponds to TRBD1 (6 bases). The CDR3 is 15 amino acids. V lost 0 bases and J 5 bases, leaving 13 bases between the germline ends. Germline V CDR1 and CDR2: LGHDT, YNNKEL (reference sequence). The CDR3, as DNA: TGTGCCAGCAGCCAAGATCAGGGGCCGTGGTATGGCTACACCTTC. The encoded protein is CASSQDQGPWYGYTF.

This chain links TRBV10-3 with TRBJ1-2; D is perhaps TRBD1 (6 bases). V lost 0 bases to trimming and J lost 5 bases, with 10 bases between them. The CDR3 contains 14 residues. Germline CDR1 and CDR2: ENHRY and SYGVKD. CDR3 region: CAISESYTGYGYTF. In nucleotides, the CDR3 is TGTGCCATCAGTGAGTCATATACAGGGTATGGCTACACCTTC.

This rearrangement joins TRBV6-6 to TRBJ1-6, with 9 bases matching TRBD1. The V gene's germline CDR1 is MNHNY and CDR2 SVGAGI (reference sequence). The V gene end was trimmed by 7 bases and the J gene end by 10 bases; junction bases not matched to a gene: 5. The CDR3 loop spans 13 amino acids. The CDR3 region is CASTEQGASPLHF. As DNA, the CDR3 is TGTGCCAGCACAGAACAGGGGGCATCACCCCTCCACTTT.

The rearrangement joins TRBV5-1 to TRBJ2-3, with TRBD2 matching 16 bases. The CDR3 has 18 amino acids. CDR1 and CDR2 (germline): SGHRS, YFSETQ. V was pared by 4 bases and J by 2 bases, with 7 bases of the junction left unmatched. The CDR3 DNA follows: TGCGCCAGCAGCACCGGGACTAGCGGGGGGGCCGTCACAGATACGCAGTATTTT. Residues: CASSTGTSGGAVTDTQYF. Combining the CDR3 with reference TRBV5-1 and TRBJ2-3 gives the whole variable domain KAGVTQTPRYLIKTRGQQVTLSCSPISGHRSVSWYQQTPGQGLQFLFEYFSETQRNKGNFPGRFSGRQFSNSRSEMNVSTLELGDSALYLCASSTGTSGGAVTDTQYFGPGTRLTVL.

The rearrangement uses TRBV7-9 and TRBJ1-1, with D maybe TRBD1 (6 bases). The germline gives CDR1 SEHNR, CDR2 FQNEAQ (reference sequence). Trimming stripped 1 base from V and 3 bases from J, with 15 bases between. CDR3 length: 16 residues. Here the CDR3 DNA reads TGTGCCAGCAGCTTAGGATCAGTCAGGGGTGACACTGAAGCTTTCTTT. It specifies CASSLGSVRGDTEAFF.